The entry below gives a single TCR beta chain sequence along with its context. The CDR3 is 14 amino acids. Trimming left V 2 bases short and J 3 bases short, with 13 bases between. Per the germline V gene, CDR1 is SQVTM and CDR2 is ANQGSEA. This entry belongs to a study of T cells in Graves' hyperthyroidism and ophthalmopathy. From RNA transcripts, TCR beta CDR3 regions were amplified. HTBI primers were used for first-round RT-PCR of the TCR CDR3. A single record per CDR3 protein comes from TCRdb applying MiXCR to the multiplex PCR reads. This table has some 250,000 distinct CDR3 sequences, less than 15% appearing once.

The clonotype was recovered from a woman aged 40 to 50 with Graves' hyperthyroidism that later progressed to Graves' ophthalmopathy. V is TRBV29-1 and J is TRBJ1-2; D remains ambiguous. The material sequenced was blood. CDR3 region: CSVELTSLHYGYTF. The CDR3 DNA sequence: TGCAGCGTTGAACTCACATCGCTACACTATGGCTACACCTTC. Using reference TRBV29-1 and TRBJ1-2 for the parts outside the CDR3, the full variable domain is SAVISQKPSRDICQRGTSLTIQCQVDSQVTMMFWYRQQPGQSLTLIATANQGSEATYESGFVIDKFPISRPNLTFSTLTVSNMSPEDSSIYLCSVELTSLHYGYTFGSGTRLTVV.